Listed below are T cell receptor beta chains from one sample, sequenced in a study of CD8+CD57+ T cells in acquired aplastic anemia. One entry per CDR3 protein, called by TCRdb with MiXCR from the reads. In the table there are 150,000 to 200,000 distinct CDR3 sequences, just under 45% of which are singletons. Material: sorted CD4+, CD8+, or CD8+CD57+ T cells (not recorded which) from PBMCs. These receptors were collected from a human donor in good health. Both conserved end residues are part of each CDR3. Fields, in order: V gene, J gene, clone size, D gene, CDR3 protein, CDR3 DNA. D genes are given only for firm matches. Part of the rows lack a size; the others show once, few, many or a class for expanded clones.

>TRBV20-1|TRBJ1-1|-|-
CSAGLRETEAFF
TGCAGTGCGGGCTTAAGGGAGACTGAAGCTTTCTTT
>TRBV7-9|TRBJ1-6|-|-
CASSLGGIRGSPLHF
TGTGCCAGCAGCTTAGGAGGGATCAGGGGTTCACCCCTCCACTTT
>TRBV20-1|TRBJ2-3|-|TRBD1
CSASRDSQTDTQYF
TGCAGTGCTAGTAGGGACAGCCAGACAGATACGCAGTATTTT
>TRBV24-1|TRBJ2-5|-|TRBD1
CATSDWDSNQETQYF
TGTGCCACCAGTGATTGGGACAGCAACCAAGAGACCCAGTACTTC
>TRBV11-1|TRBJ1-6|-|-
CASSRGQIPDYNSPLHF
TGTGCCAGCAGCCGAGGACAGATCCCCGACTATAATTCACCCCTCCACTTT
>TRBV2|TRBJ2-5|-|-
CASTRRGHQETQYF
TGTGCCAGCACTCGGAGGGGCCACCAAGAGACCCAGTACTTC
>TRBV20-1|TRBJ2-7|many|-
CSAVHGEQYF
TGCAGTGCTGTCCACGGGGAGCAGTACTTC
>TRBV10-1|TRBJ1-6|-|-
CASSETLDSPLHF
TGCGCCAGCAGTGAAACCCTTGATTCACCCCTCCACTTT
>TRBV24-1|TRBJ2-7|-|-
CATSTTADTYEQYF
TGTGCCACCAGCACGACAGCCGACACCTACGAGCAGTACTTC
>TRBV6-5|TRBJ1-2|-|-
CASSYDSSRLGYTF
TGTGCCAGCAGTTACGACAGTTCTCGACTCGGCTACACCTTC
>TRBV7-3|TRBJ1-1|-|-
CASRTGLNAEAFF
TGTGCCAGCAGGACCGGTTTGAACGCTGAGGCTTTCTTT
>TRBV5-1|TRBJ2-3|many|TRBD2
CASSSASGSRVDTQYF
TGCGCCAGCAGCTCTGCTAGCGGGAGCAGGGTAGATACGCAGTATTTT
>TRBV6-1|TRBJ1-2|few|TRBD1
CASRQGEGGYTF
TGTGCCAGCAGACAGGGGGAAGGGGGCTACACCTTC
>TRBV15|TRBJ1-1|-|-
CATSRGTGDTEAFF
TGTGCCACCAGCAGAGGGACGGGGGACACTGAAGCTTTCTTT
>TRBV25-1|TRBJ1-2|many|-
CASNYNYGYTF
TGTGCCAGCAACTATAACTATGGCTACACCTTC
>TRBV7-6|TRBJ2-6|few|-
CASSLGHSGSGANVLTF
TGTGCCAGCAGCTTAGGGCATAGCGGCTCTGGGGCCAACGTCCTGACTTTC
>TRBV9|TRBJ1-3|many|TRBD1
CASSVGDRGSGNTIYF
TGTGCCAGCAGCGTAGGAGACAGGGGCTCTGGAAACACCATATATTTT
>TRBV29-1|TRBJ2-7|-|-
CSVAGDRASEQYF
TGCAGCGTAGCAGGGGATCGGGCCTCCGAGCAGTACTTC
>TRBV10-3|TRBJ1-5|few|-
CAIRSALRDQPQHF
TGTGCCATCAGGTCAGCTCTACGAGATCAGCCCCAGCATTTT
>TRBV24-1|TRBJ2-2|-|TRBD1
CATSDFGQGRDGELFF
TGTGCCACCAGTGACTTTGGACAGGGGAGGGACGGGGAGCTGTTTTTT
>TRBV25-1|TRBJ2-3|few|TRBD2
CASSSRGGWTDTQYF
TGTGCCAGCAGTTCCCGGGGGGGGTGGACAGATACGCAGTATTTT
>TRBV10-3|TRBJ2-1|-|TRBD2
CAISEFTSGDEQFF
TGTGCCATCAGTGAGTTCACTAGCGGGGACGAGCAGTTCTTC
>TRBV29-1|TRBJ2-1|many|-
CSVDRAPGNEQFF
TGCAGCGTTGACCGGGCGCCGGGCAATGAGCAGTTCTTC
>TRBV9|TRBJ1-1|many|-
CASSQPGEAGTEAFF
TGTGCCAGCAGCCAACCGGGGGAGGCGGGCACTGAAGCTTTCTTT
>TRBV28|TRBJ1-1|-|-
CASSPGGANTEAFF
TGTGCCAGCAGCCCCGGGGGGGCGAACACTGAAGCTTTCTTT
>TRBV29-1|TRBJ2-1|few|TRBD1
CSVAGTGGSAEQFF
TGCAGCGTCGCCGGGACAGGGGGCTCGGCTGAGCAGTTCTTC
>TRBV25-1|TRBJ1-1|many|-
CASSDRGVNTEAFF
TGTGCCAGCAGTGATCGGGGCGTGAACACTGAAGCTTTCTTT
>TRBV24-1|TRBJ1-2|many|-
CATSVAGSNYGYTF
TGTGCCACCAGTGTCGCTGGGTCTAACTATGGCTACACCTTC